These 32 T cell receptor beta chains were sequenced from one sample in a study of T cell changes during pregnancy in multiple sclerosis. Sequencing was performed with immunoSEQ multiplex PCR; in TCRdb, only in-frame clones are kept and a portion is missing. In the table there are tens of thousands of clones, 93% of which are singletons. The sample in question was peripheral blood, obtained in the second trimester of pregnancy. These TCRs come from a female donor with multiple sclerosis, enrolled in a pregnancy study.

This chain links TRBV19 with TRBJ2-2, with 8 positions matching TRBD1. V lost 6 bases, J lost 2 bases, and 5 bases stayed unmatched. CDR1 LNHDA and CDR2 SQIVND come from the germline V gene (reference sequence). The CDR3 has 15 amino acids. The CDR3 region is CASRTGTGNTGELFF. As DNA, the CDR3 is TGTGCCAGTAGGACCGGGACAGGCAACACCGGGGAGCTGTTTTTT.

CDR3: CASSYDAKQGFTEAFF. CDR3 in DNA: TGTGCCAGCAGTTACGATGCCAAACAGGGGTTCACTGAAGCTTTCTTT. This chain uses TRBV6-5 with TRBJ1-1, with 7 nucleotides matching TRBD1. V gave up 2 bases and J gave up 4 bases; unmatched junction bases: 10. Germline V lookup: CDR1 MNHEY, CDR2 SVGAGI. This CDR3 region has 16 residues.

This chain uses TRBV4-2 with TRBJ1-1; no firm D call. V was trimmed by 3 bases and J by 3 bases, leaving 14 bases between them. Looked up from germline, CDR1 is LGHNA and CDR2 is YNFKEQ. The CDR3 is made up of 15 amino acids. The CDR3 DNA sequence: TGTGCCAGCAGCCAGGTAACAACAGATTACACTGAAGCTTTCTTT. Translating gives CASSQVTTDYTEAFF.

The chain employs TRBV18 and TRBJ1-2, with 7 bases that match TRBD1. The ends lost 3 bases at V and 3 bases at J; junction bases unmatched: 13. Germline V gene lookup returns CDR1 KGHSH and CDR2 LQKENI. This CDR3 is built from 17 residues. This chain's CDR3 is CASSPSQGPQIDYGYTF. The DNA of the CDR3 is TGTGCCAGCTCACCTTCACAGGGGCCACAAATCGACTATGGCTACACCTTC.

The chain is built from TRBV6-1 and TRBJ1-5, with TRBD1 matching over 8 bases. The CDR3 has 11 amino acids. Trimming cost V 7 bases and J 7 bases; bases outside gene matches: 0. Germline values: CDR1 MNHNS, CDR2 SASEGT. The CDR3 reads CASTGGQPQHF. In DNA form, the CDR3 reads TGTGCCAGCACAGGGGGCCAGCCCCAGCATTTT.

This clone was seen once. The chain joins TRBV30 to TRBJ2-3; D not certain. Between the trimmed V and J ends, which lost 1 base and 1 base, there was a span of 12 bases. Germline assignment: CDR1 GTSNPN and CDR2 SVGIG (reference sequence). This CDR3 region has 15 residues. CDR3 coding DNA: TGTGCCTGGAGTGCTAGAGAGTGGGGCACAGATACGCAGTATTTT. Its translation: CAWSAREWGTDTQYF.

This clone was detected a few times. V and J are TRBV29-1 and TRBJ1-2; D is uncertain. Trimming stripped 7 bases from V and 6 bases from J, with 12 bases between. Germline V CDR1 and CDR2: SQVTM, ANQGSEA. The CDR3 extends over 11 amino acids. The CDR3 region is CSANKKNGYTF. The CDR3 DNA reads as TGCAGCGCAAACAAGAAGAATGGCTACACCTTC.

CDR3 residues: CASSFRGTRNNEQFF. The CDR3, as DNA: TGTGCCAGCAGCTTTAGGGGCACACGGAACAATGAGCAGTTCTTC. The chain couples TRBV5-6 to TRBJ2-1; possible D gene TRBD1, 5 bases. Per the germline V gene, CDR1 is SGHDT and CDR2 is YYEEEE. This CDR3 is built from 15 residues. V was cut by 2 bases and J by 5 bases, with 14 bases left in between. Filled out from reference TRBV5-6 and TRBJ2-1, the complete variable domain reads DAGVTQSPTHLIKTRGQQVTLRCSPKSGHDTVSWYQQALGQGPQFIFQYYEEEERQRGNFPDRFSGHQFPNYSSELNVNALLLGDSALYLCASSFRGTRNNEQFFGPGTRLTVL.

The chain uses TRBV29-1 and TRBJ1-1; D is perhaps TRBD1 (5 bases). V dropped 5 bases and J dropped 1 base, with 14 bases sitting between them. The CDR3 has 14 amino acids. Germline lookup yields CDR1 SQVTM and CDR2 ANQGSEA. CDR3 coding DNA: TGCAGCGTTTATACCAGGGTGGGGAACACTGAAGCTTTCTTT. This encodes CSVYTRVGNTEAFF.

V gene TRBV7-6 combines with J gene TRBJ2-7, with no clear D. The germline V gene encodes CDR1 SGHVS and CDR2 FNYEAQ. V was shortened by 5 bases and J by 3 bases, with 17 bases between the two germline ends. The CDR3 has 15 amino acids. The CDR3 DNA reads TGTGCCAGCAGCAACAGTCTCCCCTTATTCTACGAGCAGTACTTC. This sequence encodes CASSNSLPLFYEQYF.

J is TRBJ1-2 and V is TRBV21-1. TRBV21-1 is assigned pseudogene status. The CDR3 totals 15 residues. For the CDR3, the DNA is TGTGCCAGCAGCGCAGAGGCGGGGACCCAGACTCGGTACACCTTC. It codes for CASSAEAGTQTRYTF.

V gene TRBV2 combines with J gene TRBJ2-7; D possibly corresponds to TRBD1 (5 bases). The germline V gene encodes CDR1 SNHLY and CDR2 FYNNEI. The CDR3 runs 14 residues. V lost 3 bases, J lost 3 bases, and 12 bases lay in between. The CDR3 protein is CASSEGQSHYEQYF. In DNA, the CDR3 is TGTGCCAGCAGTGAGGGGCAGTCCCACTACGAGCAGTACTTC.

This sequence joins TRBV5-5 and TRBJ1-2, with 9 bases fitting TRBD1. Germline values: CDR1 SGHKS, CDR2 YYEKEE (reference sequence). The CDR3 has 13 amino acids. J gave up 13 bases and V 0 bases, and 7 bases lay outside the gene matches. The CDR3 loop reads CASSLAGDRVSTF. Here the CDR3 DNA reads TGTGCCAGCAGCTTGGCCGGGGACAGGGTTTCCACCTTC.

The V call is TRBV14, the J call TRBJ2-1; D is perhaps TRBD1 (6 bases). Trimming left V 4 bases short and J 7 bases short, with 14 bases between. The CDR3 consists of 14 residues. The germline V gene encodes CDR1 SGHDN and CDR2 FVKESK. CDR3 protein: CASSRRLGGNEQFF. CDR3 DNA sequence: TGTGCCAGCAGCCGACGTTTAGGGGGAAATGAGCAGTTCTTC. Complete variable domain (other parts from reference TRBV14 and TRBJ2-1): EAGVTQFPSHSVIEKGQTVTLRCDPISGHDNLYWYRRVMGKEIKFLLHFVKESKQDESGMPNNRFLAERTGGTYSTLKVQPAELEDSGVYFCASSRRLGGNEQFFGPGTRLTVL.

A few counts support this clone. Its ends do not fully match the called genes, so a read error is possible. The V gene is TRBV7-7, the J gene TRBJ2-5, with a tentative D call TRBD2 (6 bases). The CDR3 is 14 residues long. In germline, CDR1 is SSHAT, CDR2 FNYEAQ (reference sequence). CDR3 loop: CASSPIGGGETQYF. In DNA form, the CDR3 reads TGTGCTAGCAGCCCTATCGGGGGTGGAGAGACCCAGTACTTC.

The genes are TRBV9 and TRBJ1-2; 8 nucleotides align to TRBD1. From germline, CDR1 is SGDLS and CDR2 YYNGEE. The CDR3 length is 15 residues. V lost 0 bases and J lost 5; bases outside the gene matches: 6. CDR3 in amino acids: CASSVDQGARYGYTF. DNA for the CDR3: TGTGCCAGCAGCGTAGATCAGGGGGCGAGATATGGCTACACCTTC.

The J gene is TRBJ2-5, the V gene TRBV29-1; 9 nucleotides align to TRBD1. The CDR3 spans 15 residues. Germline loops: CDR1 SQVTM, CDR2 ANQGSEA. After removal of 6 bases from V and 3 bases from J, the junction contained 11 bases not matched to a gene. This CDR3 reads CSVAGTGSSKETQYF. The CDR3 bases are TGCAGCGTGGCAGGGACAGGGTCGTCGAAAGAGACCCAGTACTTC.

The rearrangement uses TRBV7-9 and TRBJ1-5; a weak D match, TRBD1 (5 bases). Trimming removed 4 bases from V and 4 bases from J, with 17 bases in between. The germline gives CDR1 SEHNR, CDR2 FQNEAQ (reference sequence). CDR3 length equals 16 residues. CDR3 in amino acids: CASSWAGGEGNQPQHF. CDR3 DNA sequence: TGTGCCAGCAGCTGGGCGGGGGGAGAAGGGAATCAGCCCCAGCATTTT.

The chain is built from TRBV14 and TRBJ2-7, with a weak D call TRBD1 (5 bases). The V end was cut by 1 base, the J end by 3 bases, with 13 bases between. Germline V gene data show CDR1 as SGHDN and CDR2 as FVKESK. The CDR3 spans 15 residues. In DNA, the CDR3 is TGTGCCAGCAGCCAAGGACAGTCGCCCTACTACGAGCAGTACTTC. It is translated as CASSQGQSPYYEQYF.

On this clone: The identical CDR3 is also encoded by other nucleotide sequences in the sample. The chain uses TRBV2 and TRBJ2-7; D is uncertain. Germline V gene data show CDR1 as SNHLY and CDR2 as FYNNEI. The CDR3 consists of 11 residues. With 2 bases removed from V and 4 bases from J, the gap between germline ends came to 3 bases. In DNA form, the CDR3 reads TGTGCCAGCAGTGAACTTTACGAGCAGTACTTC. This translates into CASSELYEQYF.

V gene TRBV27 combines with J gene TRBJ2-3; D not resolved. Trimming shortened V by 4 bases and J by 2 bases, and 7 bases separated the two germline ends. There are 13 residues in the CDR3. Germline V gene lookup returns CDR1 MNHEY and CDR2 SMNVEV (reference sequence). The CDR3 spells CASSSSFTDTQYF. DNA of the CDR3: TGTGCCAGCAGTTCCTCCTTCACAGATACGCAGTATTTT.

The chain carries TRBV10-3 and TRBJ1-4; D ambiguous. CDR3 length: 14 amino acids. In germline, CDR1 is ENHRY, CDR2 SYGVKD. Trimming took off 3 bases at V and 2 bases at J, with 7 bases between the two ends. The CDR3 protein is CAISDSVTNEKLFF. The CDR3 nucleotides read TGTGCCATCAGTGATTCGGTTACTAATGAAAAACTGTTTTTT.

The chain employs TRBV5-4 and TRBJ2-2; 9 bases map to TRBD2. Germline CDR1 and CDR2: SGHNT and YYREEE (reference sequence). After removal of 0 bases from V and 4 bases from J, the junction contained 4 bases not matched to a gene. CDR3 length equals 16 residues. The CDR3 DNA is TGTGCCAGCAGCTTGGCTAGCGGGACGGGCACCGGGGAGCTGTTTTTT. It specifies CASSLASGTGTGELFF.

This chain uses TRBV7-8 with TRBJ1-2; tentative D call: TRBD1 (5 bases). Between the trimmed V and J ends, which lost 0 bases and 10 bases, there was a span of 15 bases. From germline, CDR1 is SGHVS and CDR2 FQNEAQ. This CDR3 has 14 amino acids. This CDR3 reads CASSLAQRQSIYTF. In nucleotides, the CDR3 is TGTGCCAGCAGCTTAGCGCAACGACAGTCGATCTACACCTTC.

The chain recombines TRBV19 with TRBJ2-3; D is possibly TRBD2 (7 bases). CDR1 and CDR2 from the germline V gene are LNHDA and SQIVND (reference sequence). Trimming stripped 6 bases from V and 2 bases from J, with 15 bases between. There are 15 residues in the CDR3. The CDR3 bases are TGTGCCAGTAGGAAAGGGGGGGCCAACACAGATACGCAGTATTTT. This gives the protein CASRKGGANTDTQYF.

V usage is TRBV25-1 and J usage is TRBJ2-6; D remains ambiguous. V gave up 0 bases and J gave up 0 bases, with 12 bases separating them. Germline-derived CDR1 and CDR2 are MGHDK and SYGVNS. The CDR3 is 18 residues long. In nucleotides, the CDR3 is TGTGCCAGCAGTGAATATTTCCCCTCCCTCTCTGGGGCCAACGTCCTGACTTTC. Encoded protein: CASSEYFPSLSGANVLTF.

J is TRBJ2-2 and V is TRBV23-1; 7 nucleotides match TRBD2. TRBV23-1 is an ORF, and what it does is uncertain. With 7 bases clipped from V and 1 base from J, the junction kept 6 bases outside the gene matches. This CDR3 has 15 amino acids. The CDR3 region has the DNA TGCGCCAGCAATCTAGCGGAAGAGAACACCGGGGAGCTGTTTTTT. Translation gives CASNLAEENTGELFF.

J is TRBJ2-3 and V is TRBV29-1; maybe TRBD1 (5 bases). Trimming pared 1 base from V and 0 bases from J, leaving 14 bases between. Looked up from germline, CDR1 is SQVTM and CDR2 is ANQGSEA. This CDR3 has 16 residues. The CDR3 bases are TGCAGCGTTGAAGGGGGTCAGGGAATGAGCACAGATACGCAGTATTTT. This translates into CSVEGGQGMSTDTQYF.

The V gene is TRBV7-9, the J gene TRBJ2-3; 7 bases are a match to TRBD2. The germline CDR1 and CDR2 sequences are SEHNR and FQNEAQ (reference sequence). V gave up 4 bases and J gave up 2 bases; unmatched junction bases: 12. The CDR3 totals 17 residues. The CDR3 spells CASSWGGAGEITDTQYF. The CDR3 DNA reads as TGTGCCAGCAGCTGGGGTGGTGCGGGGGAGATCACAGATACGCAGTATTTT.

The chain is built from TRBV5-5 and TRBJ1-5; D possibly corresponds to TRBD1 (6 bases). V dropped 4 bases and J dropped 2 bases, with 13 bases sitting between them. CDR3 length: 15 amino acids. Germline values: CDR1 SGHKS, CDR2 YYEKEE (reference sequence). This chain's CDR3 is CASSPQAGGNQPQHF. The CDR3 DNA sequence: TGTGCCAGCAGCCCCCAAGCAGGGGGCAATCAGCCCCAGCATTTT.

This clone has only one observation. This chain uses TRBV19 with TRBJ1-5; maybe TRBD1 (6 bases). The V gene's germline CDR1 is LNHDA and CDR2 SQIVND (reference sequence). V lost 1 base and J lost 4, with 14 bases in between. This CDR3 contains 16 residues. CDR3 DNA sequence: TGTGCCAGTAGTATAGGGACCCGGGGGGCTAATCAGCCCCAGCATTTT. Amino acids: CASSIGTRGANQPQHF. The whole variable domain, filled in from reference TRBV19 and TRBJ1-5, reads DGGITQSPKYLFRKEGQNVTLSCEQNLNHDAMYWYRQDPGQGLRLIYYSQIVNDFQKGDIAEGYSVSREKKESFPLTVTSAQKNPTAFYLCASSIGTRGANQPQHFGDGTRLSIL.

The chain recombines TRBV5-4 with TRBJ1-2; D is possibly TRBD1 (6 bases). The germline gives CDR1 SGHNT, CDR2 YYREEE (reference sequence). The CDR3 loop spans 15 amino acids. V lost 5 bases and J 3 bases, leaving 17 bases between the germline ends. Written as DNA, the CDR3 is TGTGCCAGCAGTTTTGGCGGAGGGGGGGACTATGGCTACACCTTC. Amino acids: CASSFGGGGDYGYTF.